The clone carrying this T cell receptor beta chain showed up just once. The sample originates from a study of blood T cell repertoires in COVID-19. At the level of the study: Samples of COVID-19 (acute and convalescent) were obtained from the United States, Italy and Spain. From T cells, B-cell-depleted T cells, or PBMCs came the material, which was cDNA or gDNA.

CDR3 size: 13 residues. CDR1 KGHDR and CDR2 SFDVKD come from the germline V gene. Deletions cut 5 bases from V and 0 bases from J, with 5 bases between. Per the authors' pipeline: Amplified reference gene primers provided the basis for estimating nucleated cell counts. Measured with immunoSEQ multiplex PCR; TCRdb has only the in-frame clones, and not every one. The V and J calls and clone size come from that table; D and trimming were worked out from the DNA. This sample carries about 25,000 clones, roughly 84% of them seen once, and the ten largest clones take 8.3%. The chain couples TRBV24-1 to TRBJ2-3, with D uncertain. Sequencing was done on a sample of peripheral blood. The sequence was obtained from a man between 45 and 60 years old with active COVID-19. Written as DNA, the CDR3 is TGTGCCACCAGTGTCAGGAGCACAGATACGCAGTATTTT. It encodes CATSVRSTDTQYF.